The T cell receptor (beta chain) under discussion was sequenced for a study of blood T cells in healthy people across ages. Regarding the study as a whole: Both naive CD4+ cell counts and diversity were greater in long-lived donors than in aged donors. The study lacked donor CMV status, which possibly confounded expanded clonotype changes.

CDR1 and CDR2 (germline): SEHNR, FQNEAQ (reference sequence). Trimming took 2 bases from V and 1 from J, leaving 12 bases between them. The CDR3 extends over 15 amino acids. Each donor's blood draw was 8.5 to 10 milliliters of peripheral blood. Total RNA amounts of at least 6 micrograms were extracted per sample. A second PCR of 7 to 11 cycles used a sample-barcoded 5' primer and a J-beta primer mix. TCRdb independently ran MiXCR on the 5' RACE reads; one entry per CDR3 protein. In the table there are about 1.5 million distinct CDR3 sequences, roughly two fifths of which are singletons. Regarding this clonotype: Its antigen remains unknown.

This sequence originates from a woman between 18 and 29 years old in good health. The specimen was blood. The chain joins TRBV7-9 to TRBJ2-7; D could derive from TRBD1 or TRBD2 (5 bases each). The CDR3 here is CASSLRGAESYEQYF. The CDR3 nucleotides are TGTGCCAGCAGCTTACGAGGGGCGGAATCCTACGAGCAGTACTTC.